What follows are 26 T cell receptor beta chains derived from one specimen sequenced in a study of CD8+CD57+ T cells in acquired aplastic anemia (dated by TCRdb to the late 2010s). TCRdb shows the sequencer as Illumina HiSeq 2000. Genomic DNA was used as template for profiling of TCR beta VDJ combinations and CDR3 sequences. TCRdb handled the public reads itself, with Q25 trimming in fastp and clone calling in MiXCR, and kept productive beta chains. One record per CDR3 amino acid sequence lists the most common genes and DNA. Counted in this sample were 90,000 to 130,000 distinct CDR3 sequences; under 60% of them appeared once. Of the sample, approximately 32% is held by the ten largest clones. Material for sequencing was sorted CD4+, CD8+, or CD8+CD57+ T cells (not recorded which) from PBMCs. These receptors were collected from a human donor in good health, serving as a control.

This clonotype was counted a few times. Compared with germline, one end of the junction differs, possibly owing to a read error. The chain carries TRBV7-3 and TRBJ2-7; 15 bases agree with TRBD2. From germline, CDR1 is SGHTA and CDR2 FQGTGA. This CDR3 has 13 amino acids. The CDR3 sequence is CASSSGLAGGQYF. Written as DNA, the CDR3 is TGTGCCAGCAGCTCAGGACTAGCGGGAGGGCAGTATTTC.

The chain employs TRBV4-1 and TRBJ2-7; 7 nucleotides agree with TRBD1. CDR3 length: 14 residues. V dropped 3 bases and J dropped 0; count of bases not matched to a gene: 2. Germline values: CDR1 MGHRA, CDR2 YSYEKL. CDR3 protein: CASSQGQSSYEQYF. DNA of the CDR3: TGCGCCAGCAGCCAGGGACAGAGCTCCTACGAGCAGTACTTC.

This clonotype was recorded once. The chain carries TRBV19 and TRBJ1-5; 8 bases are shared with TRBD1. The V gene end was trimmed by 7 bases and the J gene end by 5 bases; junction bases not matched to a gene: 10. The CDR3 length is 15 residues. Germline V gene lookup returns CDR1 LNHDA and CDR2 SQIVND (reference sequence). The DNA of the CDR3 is TGTGCCAGTACCAACTACGCGGACAGGGATCAGCCCCAGCATTTT. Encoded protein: CASTNYADRDQPQHF.

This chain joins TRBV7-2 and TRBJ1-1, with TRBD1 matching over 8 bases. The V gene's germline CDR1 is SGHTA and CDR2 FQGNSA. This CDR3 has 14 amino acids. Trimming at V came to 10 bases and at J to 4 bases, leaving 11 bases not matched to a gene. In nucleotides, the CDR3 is TGTGCCACCGATCAGACAGGGGATGGCACTGAAGCTTTCTTT. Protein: CATDQTGDGTEAFF.

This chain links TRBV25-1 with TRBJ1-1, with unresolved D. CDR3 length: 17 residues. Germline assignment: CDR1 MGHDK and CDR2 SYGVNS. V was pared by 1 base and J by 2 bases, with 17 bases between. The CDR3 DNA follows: TGTGCCAGCAGTGAATCTGGGCTTCTCCATACAAACACTGAAGCTTTCTTT. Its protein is CASSESGLLHTNTEAFF. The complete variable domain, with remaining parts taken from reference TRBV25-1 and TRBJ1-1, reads EADIYQTPRYLVIGTGKKITLECSQTMGHDKMYWYQQDPGMELHLIHYSYGVNSTEKGDLSSESTVSRIRTEHFPLTLESARPSHTSQYLCASSESGLLHTNTEAFFGQGTRLTVV.

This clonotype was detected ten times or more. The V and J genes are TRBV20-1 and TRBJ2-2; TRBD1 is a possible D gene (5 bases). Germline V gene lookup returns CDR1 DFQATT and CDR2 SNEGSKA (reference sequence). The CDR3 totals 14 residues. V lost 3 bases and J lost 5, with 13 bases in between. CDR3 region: CSARPTVSTGELFF. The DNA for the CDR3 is TGCAGTGCTAGGCCGACAGTGTCTACCGGGGAGCTGTTTTTT.

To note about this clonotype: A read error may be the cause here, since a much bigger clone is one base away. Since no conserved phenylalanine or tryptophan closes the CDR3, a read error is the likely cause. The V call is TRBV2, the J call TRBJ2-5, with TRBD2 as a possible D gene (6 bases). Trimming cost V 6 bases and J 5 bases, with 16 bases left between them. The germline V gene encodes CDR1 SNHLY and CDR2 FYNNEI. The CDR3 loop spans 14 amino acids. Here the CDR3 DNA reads TGTGCCAGCAGCTTAAGACTAGGGCTCGAGACCCAGTACCTC. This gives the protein CASSLRLGLETQYL.

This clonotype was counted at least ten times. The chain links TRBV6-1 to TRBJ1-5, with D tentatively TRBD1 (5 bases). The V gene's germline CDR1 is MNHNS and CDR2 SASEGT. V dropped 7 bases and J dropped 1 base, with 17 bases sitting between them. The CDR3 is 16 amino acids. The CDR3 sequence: CASNKDGHSSNQPQHF. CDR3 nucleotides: TGTGCCAGCAACAAAGACGGACACTCGAGCAATCAGCCCCAGCATTTT.

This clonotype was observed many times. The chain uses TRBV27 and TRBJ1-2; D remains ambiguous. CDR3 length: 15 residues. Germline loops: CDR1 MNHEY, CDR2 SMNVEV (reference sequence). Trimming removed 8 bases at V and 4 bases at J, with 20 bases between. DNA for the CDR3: TGTGCCAGCGCCCCTTGGGGTAATCACCTCTATGGCTACACCTTC. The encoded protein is CASAPWGNHLYGYTF.

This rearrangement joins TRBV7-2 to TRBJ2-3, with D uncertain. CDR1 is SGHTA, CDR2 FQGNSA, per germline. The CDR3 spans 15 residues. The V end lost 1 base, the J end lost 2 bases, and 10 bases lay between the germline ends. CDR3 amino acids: CASSLVVLVTDTQYF. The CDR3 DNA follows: TGTGCCAGCAGCTTAGTCGTCTTAGTCACAGATACGCAGTATTTT.

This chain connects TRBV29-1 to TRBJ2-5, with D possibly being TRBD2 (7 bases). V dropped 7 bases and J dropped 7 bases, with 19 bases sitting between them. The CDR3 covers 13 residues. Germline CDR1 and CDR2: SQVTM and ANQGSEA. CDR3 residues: CSGSGGAGGTQYF. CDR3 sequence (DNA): TGCAGCGGAAGTGGGGGGGCCGGAGGGACCCAGTACTTC.

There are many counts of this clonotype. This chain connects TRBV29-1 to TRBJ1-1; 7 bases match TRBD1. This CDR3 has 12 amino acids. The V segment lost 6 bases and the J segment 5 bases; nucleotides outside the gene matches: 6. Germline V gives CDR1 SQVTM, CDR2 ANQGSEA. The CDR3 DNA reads TGCAGCGTGGGACAGCCTCTAACTGAAGCTTTCTTT. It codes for CSVGQPLTEAFF.

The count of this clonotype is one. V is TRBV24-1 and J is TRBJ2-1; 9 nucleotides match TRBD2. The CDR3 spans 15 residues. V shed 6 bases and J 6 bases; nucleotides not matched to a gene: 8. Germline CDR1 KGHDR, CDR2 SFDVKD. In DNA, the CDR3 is TGTGCCACCAGTCAGGGCGGGGGGGCCCTCAATGAGCAGTTCTTC. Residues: CATSQGGGALNEQFF.

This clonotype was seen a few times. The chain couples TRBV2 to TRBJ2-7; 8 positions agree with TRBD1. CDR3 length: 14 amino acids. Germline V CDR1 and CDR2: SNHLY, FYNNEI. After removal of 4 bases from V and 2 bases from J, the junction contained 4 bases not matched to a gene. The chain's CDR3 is CASSAPGQAYEQYF. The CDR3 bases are TGTGCCAGCAGTGCCCCGGGACAGGCCTACGAGCAGTACTTC.

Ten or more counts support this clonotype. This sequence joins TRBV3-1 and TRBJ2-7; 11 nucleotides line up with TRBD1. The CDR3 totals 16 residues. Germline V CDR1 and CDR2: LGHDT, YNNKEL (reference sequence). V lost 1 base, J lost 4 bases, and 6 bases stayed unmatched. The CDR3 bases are TGTGCCAGCAGCCAAGGGACAGGGGGCCGTGGGTACGAGCAGTACTTC. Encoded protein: CASSQGTGGRGYEQYF.

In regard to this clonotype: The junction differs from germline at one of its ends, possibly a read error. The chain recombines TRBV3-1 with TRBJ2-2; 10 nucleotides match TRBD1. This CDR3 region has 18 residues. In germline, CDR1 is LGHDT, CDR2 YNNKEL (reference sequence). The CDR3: CTSSQGLETGGHTGELFF. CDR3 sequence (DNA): TGTACCAGCAGCCAAGGTCTGGAGACAGGGGGCCACACCGGGGAGCTGTTTTTT.

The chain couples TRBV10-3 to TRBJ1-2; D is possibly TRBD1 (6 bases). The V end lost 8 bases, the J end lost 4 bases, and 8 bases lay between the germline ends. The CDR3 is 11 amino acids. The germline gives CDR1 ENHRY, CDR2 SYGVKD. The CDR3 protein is CAIGGAYGYTF. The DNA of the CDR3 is TGTGCCATCGGGGGGGCCTATGGCTACACCTTC.

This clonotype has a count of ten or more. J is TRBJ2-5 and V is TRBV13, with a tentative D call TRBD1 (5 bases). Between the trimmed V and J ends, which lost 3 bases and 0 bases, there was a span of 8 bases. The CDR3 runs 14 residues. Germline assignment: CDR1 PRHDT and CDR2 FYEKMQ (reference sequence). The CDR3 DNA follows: TGTGCCAGCAGCTTCGACAGAAACCAAGAGACCCAGTACTTC. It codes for CASSFDRNQETQYF.

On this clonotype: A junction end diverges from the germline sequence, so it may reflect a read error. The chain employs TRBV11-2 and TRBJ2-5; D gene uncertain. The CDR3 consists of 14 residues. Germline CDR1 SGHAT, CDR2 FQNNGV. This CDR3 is CASSLEGYQEAQYF. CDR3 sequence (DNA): TGTGCCAGCAGCTTAGAGGGGTACCAAGAGGCCCAGTACTTC.

The CDR3 DNA follows: TGTGCCAGCACCCCCCCCGGGGACACCCGAGAGCAAGAGACCCAGTACTTC. Residues: CASTPPGDTREQETQYF. The rearrangement uses TRBV11-1 and TRBJ2-5, with D possibly being TRBD1 (6 bases). The CDR3 runs to 17 residues. From germline, CDR1 is SGHAT and CDR2 FQDESV (reference sequence). The V and J ends lost 7 bases and 2 bases respectively, with 23 bases between them.

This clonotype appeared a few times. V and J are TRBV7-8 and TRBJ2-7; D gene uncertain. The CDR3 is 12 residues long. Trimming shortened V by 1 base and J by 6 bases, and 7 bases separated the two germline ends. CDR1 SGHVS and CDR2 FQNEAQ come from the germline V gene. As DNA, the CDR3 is TGTGCCAGCAGCTTAGATTCGGGCGAGCAGTACTTC. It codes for CASSLDSGEQYF.

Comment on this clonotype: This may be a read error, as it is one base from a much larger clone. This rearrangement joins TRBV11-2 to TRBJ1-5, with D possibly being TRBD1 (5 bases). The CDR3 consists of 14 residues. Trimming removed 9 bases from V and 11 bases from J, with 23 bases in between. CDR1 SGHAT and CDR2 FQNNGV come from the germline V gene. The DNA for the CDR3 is TGTGCCAGTCCCCGGGACCCGCGAAAGCAGACCCAGCATTTT. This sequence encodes CASPRDPRKQTQHF.

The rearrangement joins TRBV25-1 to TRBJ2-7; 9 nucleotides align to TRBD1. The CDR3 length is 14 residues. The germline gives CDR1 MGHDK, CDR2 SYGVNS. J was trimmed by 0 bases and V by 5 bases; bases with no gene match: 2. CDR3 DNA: TGTGCCAGCAGTCCGGACAGGGGCTCCTACGAGCAGTACTTC. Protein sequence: CASSPDRGSYEQYF.

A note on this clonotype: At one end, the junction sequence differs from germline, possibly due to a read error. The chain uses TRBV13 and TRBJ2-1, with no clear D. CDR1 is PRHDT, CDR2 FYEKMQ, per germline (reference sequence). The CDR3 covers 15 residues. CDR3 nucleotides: TGTGTCAGCAGCGTAGGCCAAGCCACTTACAATGAGCAGTTCTTC. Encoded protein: CVSSVGQATYNEQFF.

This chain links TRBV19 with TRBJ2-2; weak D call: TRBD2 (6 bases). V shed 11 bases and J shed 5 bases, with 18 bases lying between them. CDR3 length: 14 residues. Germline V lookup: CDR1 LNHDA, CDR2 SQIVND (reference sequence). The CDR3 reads CAWSAGGSTGELFF. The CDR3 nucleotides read TGTGCCTGGAGTGCCGGGGGTTCAACCGGGGAGCTGTTTTTT. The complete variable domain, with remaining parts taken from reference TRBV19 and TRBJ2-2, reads DGGITQSPKYLFRKEGQNVTLSCEQNLNHDAMYWYRQDPGQGLRLIYYSQIVNDFQKGDIAEGYSVSREKKESFPLTVTSAQKNPTAFYLCAWSAGGSTGELFFGEGSRLTVL.

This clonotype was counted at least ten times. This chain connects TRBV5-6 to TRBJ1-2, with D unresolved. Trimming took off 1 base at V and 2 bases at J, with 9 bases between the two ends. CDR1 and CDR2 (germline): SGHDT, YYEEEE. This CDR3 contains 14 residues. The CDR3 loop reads CASSLIGGNYGYTF. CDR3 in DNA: TGTGCCAGCAGCTTGATAGGCGGCAACTATGGCTACACCTTC.